This TCR beta chain stems from a study of immune evolution from preneoplasia to lung adenocarcinoma. Clones were read by immunoSEQ multiplex PCR, and TCRdb kept only the in-frame ones, dropping some. The table records a few thousand clones, roughly 75% of them present only once. Germline V gene data show CDR1 as SGHVS and CDR2 as FQNEAQ. With V trimmed by 5 bases and J by 4 bases, 8 bases remained unmatched. This CDR3 is 15 amino acids long. This chain connects TRBV7-8 to TRBJ1-2; 9 nucleotides agree with TRBD1. Sequenced: FFPE adjacent normal lung tissue. This sequence originates from a donor at least 70 years old with lung adenocarcinoma. Here the CDR3 reads CASSPRTGVGYGYTF. Written as DNA, the CDR3 is TGTGCCAGCAGCCCCCGGACAGGGGTAGGCTATGGCTACACCTTC.